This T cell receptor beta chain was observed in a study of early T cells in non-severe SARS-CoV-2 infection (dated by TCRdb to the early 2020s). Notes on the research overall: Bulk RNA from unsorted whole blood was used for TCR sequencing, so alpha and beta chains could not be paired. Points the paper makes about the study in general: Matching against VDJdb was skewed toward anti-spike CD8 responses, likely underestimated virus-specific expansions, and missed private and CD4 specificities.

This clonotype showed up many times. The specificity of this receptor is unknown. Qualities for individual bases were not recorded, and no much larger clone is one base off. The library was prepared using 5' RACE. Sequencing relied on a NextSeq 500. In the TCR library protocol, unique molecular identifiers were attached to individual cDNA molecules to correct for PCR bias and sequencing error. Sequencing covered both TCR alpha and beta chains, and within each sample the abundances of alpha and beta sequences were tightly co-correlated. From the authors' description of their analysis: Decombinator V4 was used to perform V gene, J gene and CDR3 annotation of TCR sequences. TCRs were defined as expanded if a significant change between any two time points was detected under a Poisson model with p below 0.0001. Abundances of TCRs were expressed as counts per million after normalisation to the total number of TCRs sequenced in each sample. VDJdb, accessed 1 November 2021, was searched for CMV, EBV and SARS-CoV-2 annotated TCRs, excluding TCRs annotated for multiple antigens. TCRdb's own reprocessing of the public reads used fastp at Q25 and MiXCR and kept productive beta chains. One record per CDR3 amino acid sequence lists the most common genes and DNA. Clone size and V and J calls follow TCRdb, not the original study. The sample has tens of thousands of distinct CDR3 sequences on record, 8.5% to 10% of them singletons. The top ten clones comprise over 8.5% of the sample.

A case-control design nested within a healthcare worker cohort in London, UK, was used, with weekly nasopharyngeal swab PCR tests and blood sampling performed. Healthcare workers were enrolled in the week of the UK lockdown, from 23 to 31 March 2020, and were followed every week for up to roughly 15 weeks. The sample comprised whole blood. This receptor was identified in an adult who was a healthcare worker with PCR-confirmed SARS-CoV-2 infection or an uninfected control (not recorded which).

The DNA is as follows: TGCAGTGCTCGGGACACCAATCAGCCCCAGCATTTT. Its translation is CSARDTNQPQHF. The chain employs TRBV20-1 and TRBJ1-5; TRBD1 might be the D gene, on 6 matching bases. V and J lose 5 bases and 3 bases, and a span of 8 bases separates them. The CDR3 runs 12 amino acids, cysteine and phenylalanine included. The sequence is cut down to CDR3 DNA, 36 bases in frame from base 1. Per the germline V gene (reference sequence), DFQATT is the CDR1 and SNEGSKA is the CDR2.